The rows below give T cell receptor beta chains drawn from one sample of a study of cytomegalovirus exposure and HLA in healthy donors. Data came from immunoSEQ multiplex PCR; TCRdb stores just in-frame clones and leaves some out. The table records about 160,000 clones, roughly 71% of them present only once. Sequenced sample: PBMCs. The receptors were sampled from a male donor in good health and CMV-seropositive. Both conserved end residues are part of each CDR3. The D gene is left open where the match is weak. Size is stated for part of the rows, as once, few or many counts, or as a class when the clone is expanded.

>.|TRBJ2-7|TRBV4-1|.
TGCGCCAGCAGCCAAGATTCCCCAAGGGGTGGCGAGCAGTACTTC
CASSQDSPRGGEQYF
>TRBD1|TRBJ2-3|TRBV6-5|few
TGTGCCAGCAGTAACAGGGGGCCGACAGATACGCAGTATTTT
CASSNRGPTDTQYF
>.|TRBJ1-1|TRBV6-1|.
TGTGCCAGCAGGCCAGGGCCTCACACTGAAGCTTTCTTT
CASRPGPHTEAFF
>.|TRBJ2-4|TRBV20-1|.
TGCAGTGCGCGACTAAAAAACATTCAGTACTTC
CSARLKNIQYF
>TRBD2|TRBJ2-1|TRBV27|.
TGTGCCAGCAGTTTCCTTAGCGGGGGCCTGAACAATGAGCAGTTCTTC
CASSFLSGGLNNEQFF
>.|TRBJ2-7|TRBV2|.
TGTGCCAGCAATGTGAGAACCGCCTACGAGCAGTACTTC
CASNVRTAYEQYF
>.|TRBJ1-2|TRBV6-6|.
TGTGCCAGCAGCCAAGGGGGGGGACCGTGGGATGGCTACACCTTC
CASSQGGGPWDGYTF
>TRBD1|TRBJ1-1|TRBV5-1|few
TGCGCCAGCAGACCGCGACAGGGGGCAAGCCGGACTGAAGCTTTCTTT
CASRPRQGASRTEAFF
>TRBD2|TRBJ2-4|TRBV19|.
TGTGCCAGTAGTGAAGTCCTAGCGGGGGGGGTAGCCAAAAACATTCAGTACTTC
CASSEVLAGGVAKNIQYF
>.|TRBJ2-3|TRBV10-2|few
TGCGCCAGCAGTGAGACTAAGGGGCCTAGCACAGATACGCAGTATTTT
CASSETKGPSTDTQYF
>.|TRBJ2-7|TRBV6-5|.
TGTGCCAGCAGTGCGGACACCTCCTACGAGCAGTACTTC
CASSADTSYEQYF
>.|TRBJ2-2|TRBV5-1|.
TGCGCCAGCAGCTTGGTTGCGGCTAACACCGGGGAGCTGTTTTTT
CASSLVAANTGELFF
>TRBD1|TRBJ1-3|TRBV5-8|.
TGTGCCAGCAGCTGGGTCAGGGGGAAAAACACCATATATTTT
CASSWVRGKNTIYF
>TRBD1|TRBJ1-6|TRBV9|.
TGTGCCAGCAGCTCCCGTGGAGACAGGGGGAATTCACCCCTCCACTTT
CASSSRGDRGNSPLHF
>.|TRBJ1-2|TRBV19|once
TGTGCCAGTAGTAAAGACGTCCGGTTAAACCACTATGGCTACACCTTC
CASSKDVRLNHYGYTF
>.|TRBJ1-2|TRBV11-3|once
TGTGCCAGCAGCTTAGATCAGGGGAGAGGTTACACCTTC
CASSLDQGRGYTF
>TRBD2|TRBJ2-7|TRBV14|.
TGTGCCAGCAGCCAAGATTATGAGCGGGGGGGACGTCTGTACGAGCAGTACTTC
CASSQDYERGGRLYEQYF
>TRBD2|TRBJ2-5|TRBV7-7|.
TGTGCTAGCAGCCCTCGCGGGCGGGGGAGGAACGGAGAGACCCAGTACTTC
CASSPRGRGRNGETQYF
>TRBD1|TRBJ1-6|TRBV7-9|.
TGTGCCAGCAGATCAATGGGACAGGTGCCGAGCTCCTATAATTCACCCCTCCACTTT
CASRSMGQVPSSYNSPLHF
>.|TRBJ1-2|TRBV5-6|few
TGTGCCAGCAGCACGGAGGAGGGGTTTAACTATGGCTACACCTTC
CASSTEEGFNYGYTF
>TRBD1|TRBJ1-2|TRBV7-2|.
TGTGCCAGCAGCTTAGTTGCGGGGACAGAGACGATAATTAATGGCTACACCTTC
CASSLVAGTETIINGYTF
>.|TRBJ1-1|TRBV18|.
TGTGCCAGCTCACCACTTCAGAACACTGAAGCTTTCTTT
CASSPLQNTEAFF
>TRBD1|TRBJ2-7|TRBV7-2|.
TGTGCCAGCAGCCTCGGGACAGGGGTCTACGAGCAGTACTTC
CASSLGTGVYEQYF
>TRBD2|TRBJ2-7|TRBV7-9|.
TGTGCCAGCAGCCCTAGGACTAGCGGGGGCTTCAGCTCCTACGAGCAGTACTTC
CASSPRTSGGFSSYEQYF
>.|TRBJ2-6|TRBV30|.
TGTGCCTGGCGACTATTGGACGCTGACTCTGGGGCCAACGTCCTGACTTTC
CAWRLLDADSGANVLTF
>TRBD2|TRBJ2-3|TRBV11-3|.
TGTGCCAGCAGCTCAGGCGGGGGAACGCAGTATTTT
CASSSGGGTQYF
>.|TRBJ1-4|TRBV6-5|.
TGTGCCAGCAGTTACTCGGGCCCAGGTGTTAATGAAAAACTGTTTTTT
CASSYSGPGVNEKLFF
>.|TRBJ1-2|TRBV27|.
TGTGCCAGCAGTTTAGCGGGCTTCGGCTATGGCTACACCTTC
CASSLAGFGYGYTF
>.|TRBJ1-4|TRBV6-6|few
TGTGCCAGCAGTTACCATGACAGATATGAAAAACTGTTTTTT
CASSYHDRYEKLFF